Below, one TCR beta chain is given with its context. Its antigen remains unknown. The sorting of naive CD8 T cells used the CD8+CD4-CCR7+CD45RA+ phenotype. This entry comes from a study of molecular identifiers for immune sequencing clone quantification. Study overall: Split five ways in replicates, RNA from about 20,000 or 100,000 naive CD8 cells had four portions sequenced. Study-level findings and limits: With a barcode shared among identical TCR molecules, highly expanded clone sizes could be underestimated.

V lost 3 bases to trimming and J lost 9 bases, with 12 bases between them. CDR3 size: 13 residues. Germline CDR1 LGHNT, CDR2 FRNRAP. With listed TCR primers and previously described methods, bulk TCR libraries were prepared. A single record per CDR3 protein comes from TCRdb applying MiXCR to the PCR reads. The sample contains about 320,000 distinct CDR3 sequences, roughly 23% of which appear only once. The chain employs TRBV12-5 and TRBJ2-1, with D perhaps matching TRBD2 (6 bases). Sequences were obtained from naive CD8+ T cells from blood, with Jurkat cell RNA spiked in. The subset denotes: FACS-sorted CD8+CD4-CCR7+CD45RA+ naive T cells. This TCR was sampled from a human donor in good health. Some libraries in this study had Jurkat cell RNA spiked in. In DNA form, the CDR3 reads TGTGCTAGTGGTTTCTTTAAGGGAGGTGAGCAGTTCTTC. It encodes CASGFFKGGEQFF. The full variable domain, with the rest looked up from reference TRBV12-5 and TRBJ2-1, is DARVTQTPRHKVTEMGQEVTMRCQPILGHNTVFWYRQTMMQGLELLAYFRNRAPLDDSGMPKDRFSAEMPDATLATLKIQPSEPRDSAVYFCASGFFKGGEQFFGPGTRLTVL.